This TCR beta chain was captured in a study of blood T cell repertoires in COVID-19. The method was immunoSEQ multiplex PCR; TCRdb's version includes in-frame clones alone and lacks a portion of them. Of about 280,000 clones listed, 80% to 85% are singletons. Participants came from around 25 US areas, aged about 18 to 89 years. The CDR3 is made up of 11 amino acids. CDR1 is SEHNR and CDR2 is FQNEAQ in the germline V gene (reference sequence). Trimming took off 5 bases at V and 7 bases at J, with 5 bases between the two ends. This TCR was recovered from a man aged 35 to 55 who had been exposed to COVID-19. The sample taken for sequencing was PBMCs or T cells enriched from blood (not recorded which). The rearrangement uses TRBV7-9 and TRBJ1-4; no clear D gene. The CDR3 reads CASSRGEKLFF. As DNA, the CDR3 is TGTGCCAGCAGCCGGGGTGAAAAACTGTTTTTT.